Below are 14 T cell receptor beta chains sequenced from a single sample in a study of blood T cell repertoires in COVID-19. The assay was immunoSEQ multiplex PCR, and TCRdb's table has in-frame clones only and misses some. Of around 200,000 clones detected, approximately 80% appear once; the ten largest clones hold about 14%. The material sequenced was peripheral blood. Source of these receptors: a man aged 50 or older who had recovered from COVID-19.

The chain links TRBV9 to TRBJ2-5; 10 bases fit TRBD1. V trimming: 4 bases; J trimming: 11 bases; junction bases outside the gene matches: 14. The CDR3 is 15 residues long. Per the germline V gene, CDR1 is SGDLS and CDR2 is YYNGEE. The DNA of the CDR3 is TGTGCCAGCAGCCCATACTTCGGACAGGGGGGGTTTCAGTACTTC. It translates to CASSPYFGQGGFQYF.

The chain links TRBV15 to TRBJ1-5; 7 nucleotides line up with TRBD1. The CDR3 covers 15 residues. Germline V gives CDR1 LNHNV, CDR2 YYDKDF (reference sequence). The V segment lost 6 bases and the J segment 5 bases; nucleotides outside the gene matches: 10. The CDR3 DNA reads TGTGCCACCAGGACGGAGGGGGCGAGTTATCAGCCCCAGCATTTT. It encodes CATRTEGASYQPQHF.

Comments on this clone: Other DNA sequences of this sample code for an identical CDR3. The V and J genes are TRBV28 and TRBJ1-5, with D perhaps matching TRBD1 (5 bases). The ends were cut back, 3 bases at V and 1 base at J, with 7 bases in the middle. The CDR3 totals 14 residues. Germline loops: CDR1 MDHEN, CDR2 SYDVKM. The CDR3 nucleotides are TGTGCCAGCAGTTTGGGGCAAAGCAATCAGCCCCAGCATTTT. Protein: CASSLGQSNQPQHF.

The rearrangement links TRBV28 to TRBJ1-1; TRBD1 matches at 7 bases. V lost 5 bases, J lost 10 bases, and 13 bases stayed unmatched. CDR3 size: 14 residues. The V gene's germline CDR1 is MDHEN and CDR2 SYDVKM. CDR3 sequence reads: CASSGLQGTLIAFF. CDR3 DNA sequence: TGTGCCAGCAGTGGGCTACAGGGGACACTGATAGCTTTCTTT.

Regarding this clone: The same CDR3 arises from other DNA sequences in this sample as well. The V gene is TRBV20-1, the J gene TRBJ1-2; D gene ambiguous. The CDR3 is 11 residues long. Deletions cut 0 bases from V and 6 bases from J, with 5 bases between. Germline CDR1 and CDR2: DFQATT and SNEGSKA (reference sequence). The CDR3 reads CSARDLDGYTF. The CDR3 nucleotides are TGCAGTGCTAGAGATCTTGATGGCTACACCTTC.

The chain couples TRBV3-1 (or the pseudogene TRBV3-2) to TRBJ2-3, with 15 bases identical to TRBD2. This CDR3 spans 19 amino acids. Germline V gene data show CDR1 as LGHDT and CDR2 as YNNKEL (reference sequence). V was pared by 0 bases and J by 2 bases, with 6 bases of the junction left unmatched. The CDR3 spells CASSQDGLAGGAPTDTQYF. The CDR3 nucleotides are TGTGCCAGCAGCCAAGATGGACTAGCGGGAGGGGCTCCCACAGATACGCAGTATTTT.

V and J are TRBV5-6 and TRBJ2-3; D remains unclear. This CDR3 contains 14 residues. Germline loops: CDR1 SGHDT, CDR2 YYEEEE. V was shortened by 0 bases and J by 0 bases, with 5 bases between the two germline ends. The CDR3 coding sequence is TGTGCCAGCAGCTTGGGGGCTAGCACAGATACGCAGTATTTT. It specifies CASSLGASTDTQYF.

This chain joins TRBV28 and TRBJ1-5; maybe TRBD1 (5 bases). CDR1 and CDR2 (germline): MDHEN, SYDVKM. There are 14 residues in the CDR3. V was cut by 6 bases and J by 3 bases, with 12 bases left in between. In DNA form, the CDR3 reads TGTGCCAGCAGCCCCGGCAGGGTCAATCAGCCCCAGCATTTT. Its protein is CASSPGRVNQPQHF.

Remarks on this clone: A read error may produce the germline difference seen at one junction end. The rearrangement links TRBV5-1 to TRBJ2-5, with 8 bases matching TRBD2. This CDR3 has 12 amino acids. Germline values: CDR1 SGHRS, CDR2 YFSETQ. The CDR3 DNA reads as TGCGCCAGCGCGGGGGGCGGAGAGATCCAGTACTTC. This gives the protein CASAGGGEIQYF.

This clone was detected many times. This sequence joins TRBV30 and TRBJ1-6; TRBD1 agrees at 8 bases. The CDR3 loop spans 16 amino acids. J gave up 1 base and V 8 bases, and 10 bases lay outside the gene matches. Germline CDR1 and CDR2: GTSNPN and SVGIG (reference sequence). CDR3 nucleotide sequence: TGTGCCGTCCCAGGGGGCGCAGGATCCTATAATTCACCCCTCCACTTT. Translating it yields CAVPGGAGSYNSPLHF.

The gene calls are TRBV23-1 and TRBJ1-2, with D possibly matching TRBD1 (6 bases). TRBV23-1 is flagged as an ORF with uncertain function. The V and J ends lost 6 bases and 8 bases respectively, with 10 bases between them. The CDR3 consists of 11 residues. CDR3 region: CASRTGHGYTF. The DNA for the CDR3 is TGCGCCAGCAGGACAGGCCACGGCTACACCTTC.

The rearrangement links TRBV19 to TRBJ1-1, with 7 bases identical to TRBD1. This CDR3 contains 15 residues. Germline assignment: CDR1 LNHDA and CDR2 SQIVND (reference sequence). Trimming took 1 base from V and 5 from J; bases not matched to a gene: 7. The CDR3 nucleotides read TGTGCCAGTAGTATAGGCGCAGGGGGTTTGACTGAAGCTTTCTTT. Translated: CASSIGAGGLTEAFF.

This clone has a single count. V is TRBV16 and J is TRBJ1-2; no definite D call. The V and J ends lost 4 bases and 8 bases respectively, with 14 bases between them. Germline CDR1 KGHSY, CDR2 FQNENV. This CDR3 region has 13 residues. The CDR3 sequence: CASSPRLGYGYTF. In DNA form, the CDR3 reads TGTGCCAGCAGCCCCCGTCTGGGCTACGGCTACACCTTC.

The V call is TRBV4-3, the J call TRBJ2-5, with D unresolved. The CDR3 runs 14 residues. The ends were cut back, 1 base at V and 7 bases at J, with 13 bases in the middle. Germline V gene sequence: CDR1 LGHNA, CDR2 YSLEER. The CDR3 reads CASSQGFFPGTQYF. The CDR3 DNA follows: TGCGCCAGCAGCCAAGGTTTTTTCCCGGGGACCCAGTACTTC.